These 26 T cell receptor beta chains share one sample of origin, sequenced in a study of blood T cell repertoires in COVID-19. TCRdb's copy holds only in-frame clones and misses some; the assay was immunoSEQ multiplex PCR. Of hundreds of thousands of clones listed, approximately 84% are singletons. The sequenced sample was peripheral blood. These receptors came from a man aged 35 to 55 with acute or convalescent COVID-19.

The rearrangement uses TRBV11-3 and TRBJ2-1; 7 bases align to TRBD2. The germline V gene has CDR1 SGHNT and CDR2 YENEEA. The CDR3 spans 15 residues. V lost 1 base to trimming and J lost 9 bases; unmatched junction nucleotides: 9. The chain's CDR3 is CASSLGSGGEVEQFF. In DNA form, the CDR3 reads TGTGCCAGCAGCTTAGGGTCTGGGGGGGAGGTTGAGCAGTTCTTC.

This chain uses TRBV7-9 with TRBJ2-7; D possibly corresponds to TRBD2 (7 bases). This CDR3 contains 15 residues. The V end lost 3 bases, the J end lost 3 bases, and 15 bases lay between the germline ends. Germline V gives CDR1 SEHNR, CDR2 FQNEAQ (reference sequence). CDR3 bases: TGTGCCAGCAGCTTGGGGGGGCTCGGTATCTACGAGCAGTACTTC. Its protein is CASSLGGLGIYEQYF. Drawing the rest from reference TRBV7-9 and TRBJ2-7, the complete variable domain is DTGVSQNPRHKITKRGQNVTFRCDPISEHNRLYWYRQTLGQGPEFLTYFQNEAQLEKSRLLSDRFSAERPKGSFSTLEIQRTEQGDSAMYLCASSLGGLGIYEQYFGPGTRLTVT.

The genes are TRBV6-5 and TRBJ1-4, with D uncertain. The length of the CDR3 is 15 residues. With 0 bases removed from V and 0 bases from J, the gap between germline ends came to 5 bases. CDR1 MNHEY and CDR2 SVGAGI come from the germline V gene. CDR3 protein: CASSYSSATNEKLFF. The CDR3 nucleotides are TGTGCCAGCAGTTACTCTAGTGCAACTAATGAAAAACTGTTTTTT.

The chain couples TRBV24-1 to TRBJ2-7, with 9 bases fitting TRBD2. Germline V gives CDR1 KGHDR, CDR2 SFDVKD. The CDR3 consists of 14 residues. Germline trimming cut 3 bases from V and 7 bases from J; bases unmatched to any gene: 6. The DNA for the CDR3 is TGTGCCACCAGTGATGGCGGGGGGGCGAGAGAGCAGTACTTC. Its translation is CATSDGGGAREQYF.

The chain recombines TRBV6-5 with TRBJ1-2; 10 bases are shared with TRBD1. Germline V CDR1 and CDR2: MNHEY, SVGAGI. The CDR3 has 15 residues. With V trimmed by 6 bases and J by 3 bases, 7 bases remained unmatched. Written as DNA, the CDR3 is TGTGCCAGCAGCGACAGGGGGCGCATCTACTATGGCTACACCTTC. It yields the protein CASSDRGRIYYGYTF.

This chain joins TRBV11-3 and TRBJ2-3, with D possibly matching TRBD1 (6 bases). The CDR3 extends over 15 amino acids. The V gene lost 1 base and the J gene lost 3 bases, with 11 bases spanning the gap. Germline V lookup: CDR1 SGHNT, CDR2 YENEEA. CDR3 protein: CASSLGAGETDTQYF. In DNA form, the CDR3 reads TGTGCCAGCAGCTTAGGGGCAGGGGAGACAGATACGCAGTATTTT.

The chain links TRBV10-1 to TRBJ2-2; D possibly corresponds to TRBD1 (5 bases). Germline CDR1 WNHNN, CDR2 SYGVQD (reference sequence). The CDR3 extends over 15 amino acids. Trimming took 2 bases from V and 0 from J, leaving 7 bases between them. CDR3 amino acids: CASSEGAANTGELFF. CDR3 sequence (DNA): TGCGCCAGCAGTGAGGGGGCCGCGAACACCGGGGAGCTGTTTTTT.

The chain has TRBV5-4 and TRBJ2-1; D might be TRBD2 (6 bases). Germline-derived CDR1 and CDR2 are SGHNT and YYREEE (reference sequence). The CDR3 extends over 17 amino acids. V was pared by 4 bases and J by 8 bases, with 25 bases between. The CDR3 nucleotides read TGTGCCAGCAGCCCACGGGGAGCGGGTGGACCGGGGGATGAGCAGTTCTTC. Translating gives CASSPRGAGGPGDEQFF.

This clone was detected a few times. The chain is built from TRBV19 and TRBJ1-4, with a tentative D call TRBD1 (6 bases). Looked up from germline, CDR1 is LNHDA and CDR2 is SQIVND (reference sequence). The CDR3 has 16 residues. V lost 4 bases, J lost 4 bases, and 16 bases lay in between. DNA for the CDR3: TGTGCCAGTAGTAGAACCGGGACAAAGGGTAATGAAAAACTGTTTTTT. Encoded protein: CASSRTGTKGNEKLFF.

The chain carries TRBV7-9 and TRBJ2-7, with TRBD1 identical over 7 bases. Germline-derived CDR1 and CDR2 are SEHNR and FQNEAQ (reference sequence). The CDR3 contains 13 residues. V lost 5 bases and J lost 6; bases outside the gene matches: 7. The CDR3: CASSQGVTPEQYF. The CDR3 DNA follows: TGTGCCAGCAGCCAGGGGGTAACCCCCGAGCAGTACTTC.

J is TRBJ1-1 and V is TRBV12-3 or TRBV12-4; D is undetermined. Between the trimmed V and J ends, which lost 5 bases and 3 bases, there was a span of 4 bases. This CDR3 has 11 residues. CDR3: CASSQYTEAFF. The CDR3 DNA reads as TGTGCCAGCAGTCAATACACTGAAGCTTTCTTT.

This sequence joins TRBV3-1 (or the pseudogene TRBV3-2) and TRBJ2-7, with D possibly TRBD2 on 5 matching bases. This CDR3 is 11 amino acids long. CDR1 and CDR2 (germline): LGHDT, YNNKEL (reference sequence). DNA of the CDR3: TGTGCGGCAGGAGGATACTACGAGCAGTACTTC. It encodes CAAGGYYEQYF.

The V and J genes are TRBV5-1 and TRBJ1-3; D perhaps matches TRBD1 (5 bases). Trimming took 3 bases from V and 9 from J, leaving 22 bases between them. The CDR3 is 16 amino acids. Per the germline V gene, CDR1 is SGHRS and CDR2 is YFSETQ. CDR3 sequence reads: CASSWWGVLPSGTIYF. The CDR3 region has the DNA TGCGCCAGCAGCTGGTGGGGGGTCCTCCCTTCTGGCACCATATATTTT.

The V gene is TRBV29-1, the J gene TRBJ1-1; D is possibly TRBD1 (5 bases). The CDR3 has 16 residues. Trimming took 4 bases from V and 0 from J, leaving 18 bases between them. Germline V lookup: CDR1 SQVTM, CDR2 ANQGSEA. The CDR3 nucleotides read TGCAGCGTTGCGGTTTCAGACAGAAGCATGAACACTGAAGCTTTCTTT. Translating gives CSVAVSDRSMNTEAFF.

In its sample, this clone was seen many times. This chain's CDR3 is CASSGTANEKLFF. The DNA for the CDR3 is TGTGCCAGCTCCGGGACAGCAAATGAAAAACTGTTTTTT. The chain has TRBV18 and TRBJ1-4, with TRBD1 matching over 7 bases. The CDR3 is 13 amino acids. Trimming took 6 bases from V and 5 from J; bases not matched to a gene: 3. CDR1 is KGHSH, CDR2 LQKENI, per germline.

The V and J genes are TRBV20-1 and TRBJ1-1; D unclear. The CDR3 has 13 amino acids. Germline CDR1 reads DFQATT; CDR2 reads SNEGSKA (reference sequence). The V gene lost 3 bases and the J gene lost 0 bases, with 8 bases spanning the gap. This CDR3 reads CSASSTVNTEAFF. DNA of the CDR3: TGCAGTGCTAGTTCGACTGTGAACACTGAAGCTTTCTTT.

The J gene is TRBJ1-2, the V gene TRBV6-4; 9 nucleotides line up with TRBD1. J gave up 0 bases and V 2 bases, and 10 bases lay outside the gene matches. This CDR3 has 18 amino acids. The germline V gene encodes CDR1 MRHNA and CDR2 SNTAGT. The CDR3 nucleotides are TGTGCCAGCAGTGACCGATGGACAGGGGTCATAGCTAACTATGGCTACACCTTC. It yields the protein CASSDRWTGVIANYGYTF.

J is TRBJ2-3 and V is TRBV5-4, with 8 bases fitting TRBD2. V shed 0 bases, J shed 2 bases, and the junction held 5 bases outside the gene matches. The CDR3 consists of 16 residues. The V gene's germline CDR1 is SGHNT and CDR2 YYREEE (reference sequence). As DNA, the CDR3 is TGTGCCAGCAGCTTGGGGGCTAGCGGGTCCACAGATACGCAGTATTTT. Protein product: CASSLGASGSTDTQYF.

V is TRBV19 and J is TRBJ1-1; D gene uncertain. V lost 2 bases and J 6 bases, leaving 10 bases between the germline ends. This CDR3 has 13 amino acids. Germline V gene sequence: CDR1 LNHDA, CDR2 SQIVND (reference sequence). This CDR3 reads CASSITGLAEAFF. CDR3 nucleotide sequence: TGTGCCAGTAGTATAACTGGGCTGGCTGAAGCTTTCTTT. Using reference TRBV19 and TRBJ1-1 for the parts outside the CDR3, the full variable domain is DGGITQSPKYLFRKEGQNVTLSCEQNLNHDAMYWYRQDPGQGLRLIYYSQIVNDFQKGDIAEGYSVSREKKESFPLTVTSAQKNPTAFYLCASSITGLAEAFFGQGTRLTVV.

This clone turned up a few times. The chain links TRBV7-2 to TRBJ1-5; D is unresolved. CDR1 is SGHTA, CDR2 FQGNSA, per germline. CDR3 length equals 15 residues. The V end was cut by 3 bases, the J end by 0 bases, with 9 bases between. The CDR3: CASSLRSNSNQPQHF. Written as DNA, the CDR3 is TGTGCCAGCAGCTTGCGAAGTAATAGCAATCAGCCCCAGCATTTT.

The chain is built from TRBV27 and TRBJ2-4, with D unresolved. The CDR3 covers 15 residues. V shed 0 bases and J shed 0 bases, with 6 bases lying between them. Per the germline V gene, CDR1 is MNHEY and CDR2 is SMNVEV (reference sequence). CDR3 DNA: TGTGCCAGCAGTTTATCCTTTGTAGCCAAAAACATTCAGTACTTC. Translating it yields CASSLSFVAKNIQYF.

The chain is built from TRBV2 and TRBJ2-3; D perhaps matches TRBD2 (6 bases). V shed 9 bases and J shed 0 bases, with 16 bases lying between them. The CDR3 extends over 15 amino acids. Looked up from germline, CDR1 is SNHLY and CDR2 is FYNNEI. CDR3 DNA: TGTGCCAGTAGCCTCGGGGGTTATAGCACAGATACGCAGTATTTT. Residues: CASSLGGYSTDTQYF.

The V call is TRBV18, the J call TRBJ1-1, with TRBD1 matching 11 bases. V shed 4 bases, J shed 5 bases, and the junction held 6 bases outside the gene matches. From germline, CDR1 is KGHSH and CDR2 LQKENI. CDR3 length: 15 amino acids. The CDR3 is CASSRTGGINTEAFF. The CDR3 DNA sequence: TGTGCCAGCTCACGGACAGGGGGCATCAATACTGAAGCTTTCTTT. Using reference TRBV18 and TRBJ1-1 for the parts outside the CDR3, the full variable domain is NAGVMQNPRHLVRRRGQEARLRCSPMKGHSHVYWYRQLPEEGLKFMVYLQKENIIDESGMPKERFSAEFPKEGPSILRIQQVVRGDSAAYFCASSRTGGINTEAFFGQGTRLTVV.

The V call is TRBV10-3, the J call TRBJ2-3; 7 nucleotides align to TRBD2. Germline V CDR1 and CDR2: ENHRY, SYGVKD. After removal of 6 bases from V and 1 base from J, the junction contained 7 bases not matched to a gene. This CDR3 has 15 residues. In nucleotides, the CDR3 is TGTGCCATCAGCGATAGCGGGCTAGGCACAGATACGCAGTATTTT. This translates into CAISDSGLGTDTQYF.

The chain is built from TRBV5-4 and TRBJ2-1; 11 bases match TRBD2. Germline assignment: CDR1 SGHNT and CDR2 YYREEE (reference sequence). The CDR3 is made up of 16 amino acids. Trimming removed 3 bases from V and 9 bases from J; junction bases left unmatched: 11. DNA of the CDR3: TGTGCCAGCAGCTCACAGTCTAGCGGGGGGCGGGGTGAGCAGTTCTTC. Its translation: CASSSQSSGGRGEQFF.

This chain connects TRBV9 to TRBJ1-1, with D maybe TRBD1 (5 bases). The CDR3 totals 14 residues. Germline assignment: CDR1 SGDLS and CDR2 YYNGEE. V lost 0 bases and J 4 bases, leaving 10 bases between the germline ends. The CDR3 bases are TGTGCCAGCAGCGTAGGACAGTTCGGCACTGAAGCTTTCTTT. Amino acids: CASSVGQFGTEAFF.